The 15 T cell receptor beta chains below all came from one sample that was sequenced in a study of cytomegalovirus exposure and HLA in healthy donors. The PCR employed 60 Vbeta primers together with 13 Jbeta primers. Using immunoSEQ multiplex PCR, the repertoire was profiled, and TCRdb retains in-frame clones only, with some absent. The table lists nearly 95,000 clones, 75% to 85% of them singletons. The material sequenced was PBMCs. The receptors were sampled from a middle-aged woman in good health and CMV-seronegative.

The chain joins TRBV2 to TRBJ2-2; TRBD1 matches 7 bases. Germline trimming cut 2 bases from V and 1 base from J; bases unmatched to any gene: 1. CDR1 is SNHLY and CDR2 is FYNNEI in the germline V gene. The CDR3 loop spans 15 amino acids. CDR3 sequence reads: CASSENRGNTGELFF. In nucleotides, the CDR3 is TGTGCCAGCAGTGAAAACAGGGGGAACACCGGGGAGCTGTTTTTT.

This clone was seen only once. The V and J genes are TRBV2 and TRBJ1-2; TRBD1 agrees at 7 bases. V shed 7 bases and J 5 bases; nucleotides not matched to a gene: 10. The CDR3 has 14 residues. Germline V gives CDR1 SNHLY, CDR2 FYNNEI. In DNA, the CDR3 is TGTGCCAGCACCATCCCGGGACAGCCTTATGGCTACACCTTC. Its protein is CASTIPGQPYGYTF.

The genes are TRBV2 and TRBJ1-1, with no clear D. The germline V and J ends were trimmed by 5 bases and 5 bases, with 15 bases remaining between them. The CDR3 has 14 amino acids. Germline V lookup: CDR1 SNHLY, CDR2 FYNNEI. The CDR3: CASSPGSSRTEAFF. For the CDR3, the DNA is TGTGCCAGCAGTCCCGGGAGCTCCCGAACTGAAGCTTTCTTT.

The chain combines TRBV4-2 with TRBJ1-1, with TRBD1 matching over 9 bases. CDR1 is LGHNA and CDR2 is YNFKEQ in the germline V gene. The CDR3 covers 14 residues. V was clipped by 8 bases and J by 3 bases; unmatched bases: 7. CDR3 nucleotide sequence: TGTGCCAGCGGAACAGGGGGCGCGGACACTGAAGCTTTCTTT. Its protein is CASGTGGADTEAFF.

This chain links TRBV4-1 with TRBJ1-2; D gene unclear. There are 16 residues in the CDR3. CDR1 and CDR2 from the germline V gene are MGHRA and YSYEKL. Between the trimmed V and J ends, which lost 0 bases and 2 bases, there was a span of 13 bases. The CDR3 sequence: CASSQDIPDKNYGYTF. CDR3 nucleotide sequence: TGCGCCAGCAGCCAAGATATTCCCGACAAAAACTATGGCTACACCTTC.

The chain joins TRBV7-8 to TRBJ2-7; 7 positions match TRBD1. This CDR3 contains 14 residues. The ends lost 8 bases at V and 0 bases at J; junction bases unmatched: 7. Germline V gives CDR1 SGHVS, CDR2 FQNEAQ. The CDR3 DNA sequence: TGTGCCAGCTTGGAGGACAGGAACTCCTACGAGCAGTACTTC. Encoded protein: CASLEDRNSYEQYF.

The chain is built from TRBV5-1 and TRBJ2-7, with unresolved D. The V end was cut by 0 bases, the J end by 6 bases, with 10 bases between. Looked up from germline, CDR1 is SGHRS and CDR2 is YFSETQ. CDR3 length: 13 amino acids. CDR3 sequence (DNA): TGCGCCAGCAGCTTGGACAGACACCGCGAGCAGTACTTC. Amino acids: CASSLDRHREQYF.

The genes are TRBV19 and TRBJ1-2; D not resolved. Germline-derived CDR1 and CDR2 are LNHDA and SQIVND (reference sequence). V was pared by 4 bases and J by 2 bases, with 11 bases between. There are 14 residues in the CDR3. The CDR3 sequence: CASSRANFNYGYTF. CDR3 bases: TGTGCCAGTAGTAGGGCCAATTTCAACTATGGCTACACCTTC.

This clone occurred many times. The rearrangement joins TRBV6-5 to TRBJ2-1; 9 bases line up with TRBD1. Germline CDR1 and CDR2: MNHEY and SVGAGI. J lost 8 bases, V lost 2 bases, and 7 bases had no gene match. The CDR3 consists of 15 residues. The DNA for the CDR3 is TGTGCCAGCAGTTACGTACAGGGGGCCTGGTATGAGCAGTTCTTC. Protein: CASSYVQGAWYEQFF.

This chain connects TRBV7-3 to TRBJ2-7; D gene uncertain. The length of the CDR3 is 13 residues. CDR1 SGHTA and CDR2 FQGTGA come from the germline V gene. Trimming cost V 0 bases and J 4 bases, with 7 bases left between them. This CDR3 reads CASSLTGQYEQYF. CDR3 coding DNA: TGTGCCAGCAGCTTAACTGGGCAATACGAGCAGTACTTC.

The J gene is TRBJ2-1, the V gene TRBV28; weak D call: TRBD1 (5 bases). In germline, CDR1 is MDHEN, CDR2 SYDVKM. Trimming cost V 2 bases and J 0 bases, with 14 bases left between them. CDR3 length: 17 amino acids. The CDR3 sequence: CASSLPPGASSYNEQFF. The CDR3 bases are TGTGCCAGCAGTTTACCGCCTGGGGCCAGCTCCTACAATGAGCAGTTCTTC.

This clone was counted ten times or more. The chain employs TRBV11-1 and TRBJ2-2; no definite D call. V was cut by 4 bases and J by 7 bases, with 10 bases left in between. The CDR3 spans 13 residues. CDR1 is SGHAT, CDR2 FQDESV, per germline (reference sequence). CDR3 amino acids: CASSSRRDGELFF. Written as DNA, the CDR3 is TGTGCCAGCAGCTCACGGAGAGACGGGGAGCTGTTTTTT.

The rearrangement links TRBV29-1 to TRBJ2-7; D gene unclear. This CDR3 region has 14 residues. V was cut by 2 bases and J by 0 bases, with 11 bases left in between. Germline CDR1 SQVTM, CDR2 ANQGSEA. The CDR3: CSVEPHPGSYEQYF. Here the CDR3 DNA reads TGCAGCGTTGAACCCCACCCCGGCTCCTACGAGCAGTACTTC.

DNA of the CDR3: TGTGCCAGCAGCGATATGCAAGACAGGGCAGGTGAAAAACTGTTTTTT. Residues: CASSDMQDRAGEKLFF. This sequence joins TRBV5-4 and TRBJ1-4; 7 bases match TRBD1. J lost 7 bases, V lost 4 bases, and 13 bases had no gene match. The V gene's germline CDR1 is SGHNT and CDR2 YYREEE (reference sequence). The CDR3 sequence is 16 residues long.

V and J are TRBV5-4 and TRBJ2-2, with 11 bases lining up with TRBD2. With V trimmed by 4 bases and J by 3 bases, 5 bases remained unmatched. This CDR3 spans 16 amino acids. Germline V gene lookup returns CDR1 SGHNT and CDR2 YYREEE (reference sequence). The CDR3 loop reads CASSEGTSGYTGELFF. The DNA of the CDR3 is TGTGCCAGCAGCGAGGGGACTAGCGGTTACACCGGGGAGCTGTTTTTT.